Given below is one T cell receptor beta chain in context. This record belongs to a study of blood T cell repertoires in COVID-19. Method: immunoSEQ multiplex PCR; TCRdb's copy keeps in-frame clones and lacks some. Of around 450,000 clones listed, approximately 86% are singletons. The source of this sequence is a woman aged 18-29 years who had recovered from COVID-19. Sequenced material: PBMCs or T cells enriched from blood (not recorded which).

Here the CDR3 DNA reads TGTGCCAGCAGGAGGGACGGGAGGGATAACTATGGCTACACCTTC. Residues: CASRRDGRDNYGYTF. This chain connects TRBV6-5 to TRBJ1-2; D might be TRBD1 (5 bases). This CDR3 has 15 amino acids. The germline V gene encodes CDR1 MNHEY and CDR2 SVGAGI. The V end lost 6 bases, the J end lost 1 base, and 15 bases lay between the germline ends.